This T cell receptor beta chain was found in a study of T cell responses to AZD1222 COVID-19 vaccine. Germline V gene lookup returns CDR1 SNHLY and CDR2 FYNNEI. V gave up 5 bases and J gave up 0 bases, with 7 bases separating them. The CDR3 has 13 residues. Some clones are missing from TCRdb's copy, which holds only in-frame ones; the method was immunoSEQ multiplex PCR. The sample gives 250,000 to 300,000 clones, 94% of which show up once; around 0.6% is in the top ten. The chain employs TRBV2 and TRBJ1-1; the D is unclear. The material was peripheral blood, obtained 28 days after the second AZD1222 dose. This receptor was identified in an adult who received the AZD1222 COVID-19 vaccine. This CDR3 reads CASSSPLNTEAFF. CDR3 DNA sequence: TGTGCCAGCAGTTCCCCTCTGAACACTGAAGCTTTCTTT.